The sequence of this TCR beta chain was determined in a study of cytomegalovirus exposure and HLA in healthy donors. Study-level points and caveats: The CMV antigen specificity of a few CMV-associated chains was confirmed through in vitro analysis.

Trimming took off 1 base at V and 5 bases at J, with 8 bases between the two ends. Germline V gives CDR1 GTSNPN, CDR2 SVGIG (reference sequence). The CDR3 has 13 amino acids. All the people who gave samples were healthy bone marrow donors. PCR amplification relied on 60 Vbeta primers (plus 13 Jbeta primers). Only in-frame clones appear in the TCRdb table, and some are missing; sequencing was by immunoSEQ multiplex PCR. This sample has approximately 170,000 clones, with around three quarters found just once. About this clone: What it binds is unknown.

This TCR was recovered from a woman aged 18 to 35 in good health and CMV-seronegative. Sequencing was performed on PBMCs. The rearrangement joins TRBV30 to TRBJ2-2; no definite D call. CDR3 in DNA: TGTGCCTGGAGTGGCGACATAACCGGGGAGCTGTTTTTT. It is translated as CAWSGDITGELFF.